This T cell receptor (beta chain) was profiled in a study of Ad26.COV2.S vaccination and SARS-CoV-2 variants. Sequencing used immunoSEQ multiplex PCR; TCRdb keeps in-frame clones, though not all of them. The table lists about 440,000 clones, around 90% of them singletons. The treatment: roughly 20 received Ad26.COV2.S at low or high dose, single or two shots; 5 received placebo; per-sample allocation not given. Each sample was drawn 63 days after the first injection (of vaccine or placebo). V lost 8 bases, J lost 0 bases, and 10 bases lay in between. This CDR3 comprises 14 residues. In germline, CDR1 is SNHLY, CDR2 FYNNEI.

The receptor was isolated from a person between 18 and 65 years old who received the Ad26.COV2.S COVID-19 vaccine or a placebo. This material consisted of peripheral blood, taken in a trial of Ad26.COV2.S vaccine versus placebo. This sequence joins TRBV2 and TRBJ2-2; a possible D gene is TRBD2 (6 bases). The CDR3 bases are TGTGCCAGCGAAGGGGAGGCGAACACCGGGGAGCTGTTTTTT. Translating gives CASEGEANTGELFF.